This T cell receptor beta chain was sequenced in a study of T cell repertoires in cytomegalovirus infection. Overall study: Public TCR beta signature analysis indicated the presence of both CMV infection and matching HLA type. Points from the study as a whole: HLA-C-restricted TCR beta clonotypes specific for CMV led the ex vivo response.

CDR1 and CDR2 (germline): DFQATT, SNEGSKA (reference sequence). CDR3 length: 13 residues. V lost 2 bases, J lost 6 bases, and 2 bases stayed unmatched. TCRdb fed the reads into MiXCR, producing one record per CDR3 protein. The sample consists of 55,000 to 70,000 distinct CDR3 sequences, around 21% of them appearing once. In its sample, this clonotype was seen a few times. Its specificity is not known. The sample consisted of PBMCs, sequenced either directly or after in vitro stimulation (not recorded which). This TCR was sampled from a human donor in good health (CMV status not recorded). Some clones in this sample may be carry-over from other donors' samples. This rearrangement joins TRBV20-1 to TRBJ1-5; 9 bases map to TRBD1. The DNA of the CDR3 is TGCAGTGCTAGAACAGGGGGCACTCAGCCCCAGCATTTT. Its translation is CSARTGGTQPQHF.